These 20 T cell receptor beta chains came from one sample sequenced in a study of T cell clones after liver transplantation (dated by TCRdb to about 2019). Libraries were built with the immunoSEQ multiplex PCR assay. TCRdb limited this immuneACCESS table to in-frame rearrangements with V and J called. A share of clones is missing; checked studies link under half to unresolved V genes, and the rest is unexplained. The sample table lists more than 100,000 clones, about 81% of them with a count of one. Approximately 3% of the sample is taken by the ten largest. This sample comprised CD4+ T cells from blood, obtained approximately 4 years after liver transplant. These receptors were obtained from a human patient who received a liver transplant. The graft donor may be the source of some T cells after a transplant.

The chain's CDR3 is CASRHPGLPNTGELFF. CDR3 in DNA: TGTGCCAGCAGACACCCGGGACTCCCGAACACCGGGGAGCTGTTTTTT. The rearrangement uses TRBV27 and TRBJ2-2; a possible D gene is TRBD2 (6 bases). The V end was cut by 6 bases, the J end by 0 bases, with 14 bases between. This CDR3 is built from 16 residues. Germline V gives CDR1 MNHEY, CDR2 SMNVEV (reference sequence).

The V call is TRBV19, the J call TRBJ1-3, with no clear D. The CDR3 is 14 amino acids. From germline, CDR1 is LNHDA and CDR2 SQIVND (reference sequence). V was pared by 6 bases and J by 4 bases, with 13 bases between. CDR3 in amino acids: CASRLRTMGNTIYF. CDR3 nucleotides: TGTGCCAGTAGGCTACGGACTATGGGAAACACCATATATTTT.

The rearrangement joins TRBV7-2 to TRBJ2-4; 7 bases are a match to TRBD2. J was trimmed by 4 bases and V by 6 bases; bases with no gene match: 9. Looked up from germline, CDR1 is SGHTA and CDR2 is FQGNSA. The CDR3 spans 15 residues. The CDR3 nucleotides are TGTGCCAGCAGTGGCGGGGAGGGAGGAAAAAACATTCAGTACTTC. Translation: CASSGGEGGKNIQYF. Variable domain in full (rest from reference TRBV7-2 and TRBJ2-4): GAGVSQSPSNKVTEKGKDVELRCDPISGHTALYWYRQSLGQGLEFLIYFQGNSAPDKSGLPSDRFSAERTGGSVSTLTIQRTQQEDSAVYLCASSGGEGGKNIQYFGAGTRLSVL.

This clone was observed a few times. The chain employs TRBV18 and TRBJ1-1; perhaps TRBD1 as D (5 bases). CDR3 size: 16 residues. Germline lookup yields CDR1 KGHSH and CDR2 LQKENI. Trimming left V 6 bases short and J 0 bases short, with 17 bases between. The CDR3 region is CASSPSSRVLNTEAFF. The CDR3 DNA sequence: TGTGCCAGCTCCCCTAGTTCCAGGGTGCTGAACACTGAAGCTTTCTTT. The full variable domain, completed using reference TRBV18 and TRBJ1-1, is NAGVMQNPRHLVRRRGQEARLRCSPMKGHSHVYWYRQLPEEGLKFMVYLQKENIIDESGMPKERFSAEFPKEGPSILRIQQVVRGDSAAYFCASSPSSRVLNTEAFFGQGTRLTVV.

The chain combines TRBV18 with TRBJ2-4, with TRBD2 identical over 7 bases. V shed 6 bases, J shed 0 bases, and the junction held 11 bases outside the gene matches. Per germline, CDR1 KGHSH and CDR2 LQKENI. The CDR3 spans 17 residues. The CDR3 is CASSPTGRDLAKNIQYF. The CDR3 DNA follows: TGTGCCAGCTCCCCAACGGGGAGGGACCTAGCCAAAAACATTCAGTACTTC.

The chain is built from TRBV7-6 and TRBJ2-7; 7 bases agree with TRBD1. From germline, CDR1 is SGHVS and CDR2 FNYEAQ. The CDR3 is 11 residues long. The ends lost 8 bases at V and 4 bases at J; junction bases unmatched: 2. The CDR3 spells CASRQGYEQYF. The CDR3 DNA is TGTGCCAGCCGACAGGGTTACGAGCAGTACTTC.

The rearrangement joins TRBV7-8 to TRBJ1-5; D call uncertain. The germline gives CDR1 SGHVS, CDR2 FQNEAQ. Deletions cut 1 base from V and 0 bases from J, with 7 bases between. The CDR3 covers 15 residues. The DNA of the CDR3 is TGTGCCAGCAGCTTAGGACACGGTAGCAATCAGCCCCAGCATTTT. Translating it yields CASSLGHGSNQPQHF.

The CDR3 reads CAISIGFSGNTIYF. The CDR3, as DNA: TGTGCCATCAGTATTGGGTTCTCTGGAAACACCATATATTTT. The chain recombines TRBV10-3 with TRBJ1-3, with D unclear. The CDR3 extends over 14 amino acids. Trimming shortened V by 5 bases and J by 0 bases, and 8 bases separated the two germline ends. The germline gives CDR1 ENHRY, CDR2 SYGVKD.

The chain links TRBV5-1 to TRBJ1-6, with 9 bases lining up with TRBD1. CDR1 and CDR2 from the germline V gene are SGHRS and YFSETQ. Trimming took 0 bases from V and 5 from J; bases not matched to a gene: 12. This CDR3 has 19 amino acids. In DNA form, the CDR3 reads TGCGCCAGCAGCTTGGCCGGGACAGGGAGAGGTAGGGATAATTCACCCCTCCACTTT. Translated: CASSLAGTGRGRDNSPLHF.

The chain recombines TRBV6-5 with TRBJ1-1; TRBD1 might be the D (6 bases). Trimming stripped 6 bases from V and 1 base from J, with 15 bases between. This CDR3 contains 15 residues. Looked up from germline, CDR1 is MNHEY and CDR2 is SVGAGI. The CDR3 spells CASRKGTRKNTEAFF. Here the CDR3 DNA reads TGTGCCAGCAGGAAGGGGACACGTAAGAACACTGAAGCTTTCTTT.

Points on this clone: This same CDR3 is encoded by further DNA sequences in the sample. In DNA, the CDR3 is TGTGCCAGCAGCCGGACTAGCGGGAGAGTTTACAATGAGCAGTTCTTC. Translating it yields CASSRTSGRVYNEQFF. This chain uses TRBV7-3 with TRBJ2-1, with 13 bases that match TRBD2. There are 16 residues in the CDR3. Trimming at V came to 5 bases and at J to 4 bases, leaving 5 bases not matched to a gene. Germline CDR1 is SGHTA and CDR2 is FQGTGA.

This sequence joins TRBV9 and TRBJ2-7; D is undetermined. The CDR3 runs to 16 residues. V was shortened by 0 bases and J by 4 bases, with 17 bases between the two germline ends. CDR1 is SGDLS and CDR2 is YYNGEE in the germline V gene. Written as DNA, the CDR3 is TGTGCCAGCAGCGTAGGCGGCCTCACCGACCGATACGAGCAGTACTTC. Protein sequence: CASSVGGLTDRYEQYF.

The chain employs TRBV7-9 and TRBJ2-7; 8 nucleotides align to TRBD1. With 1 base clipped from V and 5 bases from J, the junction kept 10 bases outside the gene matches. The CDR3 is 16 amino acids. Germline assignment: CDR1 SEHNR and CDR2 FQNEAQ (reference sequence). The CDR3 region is CASSLGLDRVVHEQYF. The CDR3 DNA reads TGTGCCAGCAGCTTAGGTTTGGACAGGGTCGTCCACGAGCAGTACTTC.

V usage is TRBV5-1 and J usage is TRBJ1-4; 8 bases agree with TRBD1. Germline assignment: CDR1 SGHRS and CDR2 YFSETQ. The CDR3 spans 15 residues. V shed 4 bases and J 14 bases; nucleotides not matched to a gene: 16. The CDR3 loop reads CASSIRQGLSDKLFF. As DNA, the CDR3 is TGCGCCAGCAGCATTCGACAGGGGCTTTCTGATAAGCTGTTTTTT.

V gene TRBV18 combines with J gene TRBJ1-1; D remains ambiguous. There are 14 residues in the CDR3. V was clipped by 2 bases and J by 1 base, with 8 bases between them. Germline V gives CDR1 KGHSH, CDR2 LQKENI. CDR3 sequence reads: CASSPGSGNTEAFF. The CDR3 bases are TGTGCCAGCTCACCAGGGAGTGGGAACACTGAAGCTTTCTTT. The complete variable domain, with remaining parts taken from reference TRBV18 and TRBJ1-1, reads NAGVMQNPRHLVRRRGQEARLRCSPMKGHSHVYWYRQLPEEGLKFMVYLQKENIIDESGMPKERFSAEFPKEGPSILRIQQVVRGDSAAYFCASSPGSGNTEAFFGQGTRLTVV.

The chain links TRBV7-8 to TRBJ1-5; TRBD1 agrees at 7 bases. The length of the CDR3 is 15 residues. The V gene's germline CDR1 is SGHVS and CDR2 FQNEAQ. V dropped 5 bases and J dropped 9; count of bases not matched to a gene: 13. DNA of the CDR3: TGTGCCAGCAGCGCCTTGGGCAGGGGGATCGCGCCCCAGCATTTT. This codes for CASSALGRGIAPQHF.

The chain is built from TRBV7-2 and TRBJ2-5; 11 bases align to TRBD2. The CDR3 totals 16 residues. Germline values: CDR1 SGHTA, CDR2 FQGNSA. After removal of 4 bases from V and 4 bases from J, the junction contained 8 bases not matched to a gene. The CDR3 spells CASSSGGLAGGETQYF. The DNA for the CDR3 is TGTGCCAGCAGCTCGGGCGGGCTAGCGGGGGGAGAGACCCAGTACTTC.

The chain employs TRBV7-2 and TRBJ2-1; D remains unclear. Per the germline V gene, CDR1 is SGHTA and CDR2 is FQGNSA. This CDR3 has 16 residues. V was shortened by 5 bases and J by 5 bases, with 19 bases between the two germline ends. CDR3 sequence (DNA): TGTGCCAGCAGCGCCTCCGGGTCCACCCCAAACAATGAGCAGTTCTTC. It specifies CASSASGSTPNNEQFF.

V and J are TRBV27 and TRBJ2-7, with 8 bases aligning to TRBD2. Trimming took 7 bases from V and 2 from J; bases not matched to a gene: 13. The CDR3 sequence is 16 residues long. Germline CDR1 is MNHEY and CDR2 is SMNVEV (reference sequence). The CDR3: CASTPRAAGGTYEQYF. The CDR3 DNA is TGTGCCAGCACCCCCAGGGCGGCGGGAGGAACCTACGAGCAGTACTTC.

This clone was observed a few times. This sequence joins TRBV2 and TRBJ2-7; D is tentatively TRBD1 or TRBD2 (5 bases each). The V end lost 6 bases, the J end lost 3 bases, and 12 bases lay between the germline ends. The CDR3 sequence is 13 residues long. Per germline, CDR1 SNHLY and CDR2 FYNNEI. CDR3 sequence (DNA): TGTGCCAGCAGGGGGGACGGTAACTACGAGCAGTACTTC. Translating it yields CASRGDGNYEQYF.